This T cell receptor beta chain was obtained from a study of Graves' ophthalmopathy and Graves' hyperthyroidism. Amplification of the TCR beta CDR3 regions used RNA transcripts (as template). The library came from an HTBI-primed first-round RT-PCR and a second-round multiplex PCR. Using its own MiXCR run on the multiplex PCR reads, TCRdb lists one record per CDR3 protein. The top ten hold around half of the sample, which has 200,000 to 250,000 distinct CDR3 sequences, around 50% seen once. Trimming took off 3 bases at V and 3 bases at J, with 12 bases between the two ends. CDR3 length: 14 residues. CDR1 and CDR2 from the germline V gene are SGDLS and YYNGEE. A note on this clonotype: Since no conserved phenylalanine or tryptophan closes the CDR3, a read error is the likely cause.

Sequencing was carried out using peripheral blood. The chain carries TRBV9 and TRBJ1-1; D not resolved. The sequence derives from an adult man with Graves' ophthalmopathy. The CDR3 loop is CASSALKGYTEAFS. DNA for the CDR3: TGTGCCAGCAGCGCCTTGAAGGGATACACTGAAGCTTTCTCT.